The present T cell receptor beta chain was sequenced within a study of metastatic and nonmetastatic thyroid tumors. Across the whole study: Repertoires from malignant and benign thyroid patients were compared across blood and tumor or nodule tissue.

This clone has a count of ten or more. The target antigen is unknown. Findings and limits, study-wide: Malignant thyroid tumors reportedly had TCR beta diversity that was significantly higher than in benign nodules, in blood and tumor.

The ends lost 8 bases at V and 7 bases at J; junction bases unmatched: 8. CDR3 size: 14 residues. From germline, CDR1 is MNHNS and CDR2 SASEGT. Authors' data handling: Differences in CDR3 between clinicopathological groups were drawn on to build a classifier intended to discriminate distant-metastatic papillary thyroid cancer patients. TCRdb re-clonotyped the PCR reads through MiXCR. These V and J calls are TCRdb output, not the study's own analysis. Among about 30,000 clones listed, 4% to 5% were seen once. Until they underwent thyroid surgery, no patient had received any treatment. This clonotype was obtained from a female donor with papillary thyroid cancer or a benign thyroid nodule (not recorded which). Some clones in this sample may be carry-over from other donors' samples. This chain uses TRBV6-1 with TRBJ1-6; 7 positions match TRBD1. The sample was blood. The CDR3, as DNA: TGTGCCAGCGGACGAACAGGGGAAAATTCACCCCTCCACTTT. Its translation: CASGRTGENSPLHF.